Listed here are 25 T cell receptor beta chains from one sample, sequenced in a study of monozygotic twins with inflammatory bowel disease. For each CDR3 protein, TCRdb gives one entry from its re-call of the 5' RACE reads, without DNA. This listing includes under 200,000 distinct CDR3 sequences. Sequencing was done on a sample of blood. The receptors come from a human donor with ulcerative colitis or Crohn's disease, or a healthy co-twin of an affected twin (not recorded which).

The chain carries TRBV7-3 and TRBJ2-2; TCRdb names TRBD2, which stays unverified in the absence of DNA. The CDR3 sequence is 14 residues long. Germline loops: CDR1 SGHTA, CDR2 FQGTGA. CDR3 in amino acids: CASSLGGGTGELFF.

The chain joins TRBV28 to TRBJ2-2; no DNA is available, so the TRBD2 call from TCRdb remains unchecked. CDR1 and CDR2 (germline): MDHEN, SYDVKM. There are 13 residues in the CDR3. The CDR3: CASGTGGAGELFF.

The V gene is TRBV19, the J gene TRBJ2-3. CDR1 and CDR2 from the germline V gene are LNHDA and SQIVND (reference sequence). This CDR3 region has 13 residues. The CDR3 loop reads CASSTGGADTQYF.

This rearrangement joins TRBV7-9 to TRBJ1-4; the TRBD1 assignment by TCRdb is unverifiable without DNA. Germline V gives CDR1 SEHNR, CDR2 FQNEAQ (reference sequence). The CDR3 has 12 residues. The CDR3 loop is CASSWGDEKLFF.

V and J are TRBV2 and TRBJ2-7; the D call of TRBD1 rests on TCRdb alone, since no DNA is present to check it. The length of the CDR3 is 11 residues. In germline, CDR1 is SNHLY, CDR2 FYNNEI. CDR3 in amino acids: CASKGRIEQYF.

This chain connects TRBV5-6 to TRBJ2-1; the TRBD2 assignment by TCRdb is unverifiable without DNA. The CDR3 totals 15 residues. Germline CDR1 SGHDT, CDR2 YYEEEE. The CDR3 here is CASSLRRISPNEQFF.

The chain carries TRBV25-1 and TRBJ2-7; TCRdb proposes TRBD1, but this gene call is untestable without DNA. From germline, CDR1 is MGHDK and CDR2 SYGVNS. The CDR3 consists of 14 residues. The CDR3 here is CASSAHRGYDEQYF.

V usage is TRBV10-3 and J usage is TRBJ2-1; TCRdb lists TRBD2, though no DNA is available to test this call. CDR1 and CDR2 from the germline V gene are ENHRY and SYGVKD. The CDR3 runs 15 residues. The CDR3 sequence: CAISGTSGSSNEQFF.

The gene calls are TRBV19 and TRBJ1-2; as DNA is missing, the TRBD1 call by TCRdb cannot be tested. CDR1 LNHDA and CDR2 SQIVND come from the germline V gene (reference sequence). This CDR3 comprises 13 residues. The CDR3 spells CASSKGRNYGYTF.

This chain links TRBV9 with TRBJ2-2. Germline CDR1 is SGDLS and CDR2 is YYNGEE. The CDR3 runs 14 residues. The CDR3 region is CASSVSWNTGELFF.

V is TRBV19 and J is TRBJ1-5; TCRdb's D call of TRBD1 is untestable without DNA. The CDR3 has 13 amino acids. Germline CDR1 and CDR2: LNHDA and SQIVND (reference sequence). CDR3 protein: CASNAKMSTPQHF.

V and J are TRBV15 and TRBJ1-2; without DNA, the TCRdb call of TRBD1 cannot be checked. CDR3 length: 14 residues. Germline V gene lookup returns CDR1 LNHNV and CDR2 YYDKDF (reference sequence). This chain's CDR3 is CATSPGRGTYGYTF.

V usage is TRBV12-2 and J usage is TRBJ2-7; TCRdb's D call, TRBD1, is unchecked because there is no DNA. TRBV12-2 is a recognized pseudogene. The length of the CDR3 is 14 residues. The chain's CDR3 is CASRFRDRVDEQYF.

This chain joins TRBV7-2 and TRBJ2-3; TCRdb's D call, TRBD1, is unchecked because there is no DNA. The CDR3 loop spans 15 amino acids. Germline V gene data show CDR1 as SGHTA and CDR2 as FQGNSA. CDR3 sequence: CASSPGAVREDTQYF.

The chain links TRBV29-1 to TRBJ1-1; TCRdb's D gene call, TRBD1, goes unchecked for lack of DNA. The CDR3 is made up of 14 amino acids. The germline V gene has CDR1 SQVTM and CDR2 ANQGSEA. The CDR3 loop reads CSVEVGRGTTEAFF.

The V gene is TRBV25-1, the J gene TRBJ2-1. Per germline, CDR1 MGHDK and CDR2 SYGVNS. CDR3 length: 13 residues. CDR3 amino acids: CASSISGYNEQFF. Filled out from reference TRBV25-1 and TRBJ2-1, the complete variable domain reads EADIYQTPRYLVIGTGKKITLECSQTMGHDKMYWYQQDPGMELHLIHYSYGVNSTEKGDLSSESTVSRIRTEHFPLTLESARPSHTSQYLCASSISGYNEQFFGPGTRLTVL.

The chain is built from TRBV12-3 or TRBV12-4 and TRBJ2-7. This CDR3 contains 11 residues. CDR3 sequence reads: CASGLAYEQYF.

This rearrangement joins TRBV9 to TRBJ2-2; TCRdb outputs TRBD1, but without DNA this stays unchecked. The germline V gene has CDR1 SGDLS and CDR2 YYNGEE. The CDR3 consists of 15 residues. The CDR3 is CASSVDSGAIGELFF.

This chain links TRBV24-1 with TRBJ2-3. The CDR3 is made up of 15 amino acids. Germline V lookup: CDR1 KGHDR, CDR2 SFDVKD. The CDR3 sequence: CATSDFNRRADTQYF.

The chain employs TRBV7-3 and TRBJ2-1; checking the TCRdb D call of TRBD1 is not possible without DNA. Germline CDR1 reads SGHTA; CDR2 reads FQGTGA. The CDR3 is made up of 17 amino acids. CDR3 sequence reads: CASSLAGQGRRVNEQFF.

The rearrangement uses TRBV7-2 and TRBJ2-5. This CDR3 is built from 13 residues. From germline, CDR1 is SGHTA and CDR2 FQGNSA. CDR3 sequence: CASSLSPQETQYF.

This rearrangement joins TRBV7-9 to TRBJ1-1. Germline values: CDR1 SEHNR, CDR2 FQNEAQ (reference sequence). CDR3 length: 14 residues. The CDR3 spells CASSFLQTNTEAFF. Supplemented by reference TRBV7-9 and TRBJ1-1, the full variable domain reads DTGVSQNPRHKITKRGQNVTFRCDPISEHNRLYWYRQTLGQGPEFLTYFQNEAQLEKSRLLSDRFSAERPKGSFSTLEIQRTEQGDSAMYLCASSFLQTNTEAFFGQGTRLTVV.

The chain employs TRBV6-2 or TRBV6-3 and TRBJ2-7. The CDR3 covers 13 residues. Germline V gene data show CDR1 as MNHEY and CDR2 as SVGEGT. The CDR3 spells CASSGLGSYEQYF.

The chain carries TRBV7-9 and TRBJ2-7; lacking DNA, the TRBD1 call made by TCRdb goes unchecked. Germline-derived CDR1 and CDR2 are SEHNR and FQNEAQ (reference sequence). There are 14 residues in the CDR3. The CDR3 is CASSFGTITYEQYF.

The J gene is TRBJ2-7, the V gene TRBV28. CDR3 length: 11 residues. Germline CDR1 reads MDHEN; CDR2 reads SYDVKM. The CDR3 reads CASLGSYEQYF.